This is a list of T cell receptor beta chains from one sample in a study of OX40 agonist ivuxolimab in advanced cancers. This table comes from immunoSEQ multiplex PCR, and its TCRdb copy is limited to in-frame clones, with some not included. The table has tens of thousands of clones, less than 95% seen once. Specimen: CD4+ or CD8+ T cells sorted from blood, collected in a trial of the OX40 agonist ivuxolimab. The receptor source for this set is an adult with an advanced solid tumor such as melanoma, head and neck, liver or kidney cancer. The CDR3 runs from the conserved cysteine through the conserved F or W. The order of the fields is V gene, CDR3 protein.

TRBV25-1,CASREGDLRGETQYF
TRBV7-7,CASSPEVGRGEQYF
TRBV5-1,CASSLGQGAETQYF
TRBV7-9,CASSPSGVSYNEQFF
TRBV21-1,CASLLSDLDRGLENTEAFF
TRBV18,CASSPNWDSYNEQFF
TRBV11-2,CASSFSPGVVWNEQFF
TRBV7-9,CASSLPTGGEQYF
TRBV5-6,CASSEGNTEAFF
TRBV27,CASRPKKNRANEQFF
TRBV9,CASGGGREGQETQYF
TRBV11-1,CASRSVGLSTEAFF
TRBV10-3,CAIAKWDRSLSGNTIYF
TRBV7-2,CASSPTSESYNEQFF
TRBV14,CASSQGTSGRDFLSYEQYF
TRBV15,CATSRDRGGGNEQFF
TRBV6-5,CASSYYGGGGYTF
TRBV27,CASRERGFSYEQYF
TRBV10-3,CAIRIQGMNTEAFF
TRBV7-8,CASALGPEGSSYEQYF
TRBV27,CASSQGLISYNEQFF
TRBV18,CASSPRASGAYNEQFF
TRBV6-1,CASSDGTDSYEQYF
TRBV9,CASSVSGSTDNEQFF
TRBV6-4,CASSEGAGDSTDTQYF
TRBV27,CASSIGRAGELFF
TRBV27,CASSPFLNRGPHYGYTF
TRBV5-4,CASSLAWGGTKISPSYEQYF
TRBV7-2,CASSLSTGRTEAFF
TRBV19,CASKDLQGRNNEQFF
TRBV2,CASGLEDRVSNQPQHF
TRBV11-2,CASSSSHVLGEAFF
TRBV7-6,CASSLGLEGNEQFF
TRBV4-2,CASSQEILAGGPNEQFF
TRBV6-1,CASSDHSNQPQHF
TRBV28,CASSFRPLETGELFF
TRBV7-6,CASSLGRGNTEAFF
TRBV5-4,CASSLGLAGGPYEQYF
TRBV4-3,CASSPTARAEQYF
TRBV6-5,CASTRGYEQYF
TRBV5-4,CASSEGQLQETQYF
TRBV10-3,CAISEPTSTGRRGDTQYF
TRBV28,CASREGYYGYTF
TRBV7-2,CASSLTDVEQYF
TRBV11-2,CASSDWSPGELFF
TRBV4-2,CASSPGSDGYTF